This T cell receptor beta chain was retrieved from a study of blood T cell repertoires in COVID-19. This CDR3 comprises 15 residues. Trimming removed 5 bases from V and 1 base from J; junction bases left unmatched: 7. Per germline, CDR1 MDHEN and CDR2 SYDVKM. Clones were read by immunoSEQ multiplex PCR, and TCRdb kept only the in-frame ones, dropping some. This table holds around 250,000 clones, around 80% found once. Sequenced sample: peripheral blood. This receptor was obtained from a man older than 75 with acute or convalescent COVID-19. The chain carries TRBV28 and TRBJ2-7; TRBD2 agrees at 8 bases. In nucleotides, the CDR3 is TGTGCCAGCAGTACCCCCGGGGGGGCTTCCTACGAGCAGTACTTC. Its translation is CASSTPGGASYEQYF.